This is a list of T cell receptor beta chains from one sample in a study of T cells in Graves' hyperthyroidism and ophthalmopathy. TCRdb reprocessed the multiplex PCR reads with MiXCR, giving one entry per CDR3 protein. The table has about 760,000 distinct CDR3 sequences, 30% to 40% seen once. The sample taken for sequencing was blood. All receptors derive from a woman in her thirties or forties with Graves' hyperthyroidism. Each CDR3 is given with its conserved first and last residue. A D gene is named only where the DNA matches it firmly. Size values are once, few and many counts, or a class for expanded clones, and some rows have none.

cdr3_length: 14; d_call: .; j_call: TRBJ1-3; v_call: TRBV25-1; clone_size: .; cdr3_aa: CARPEASSGNTIYF; cdr3_nt: TGTGCCAGACCGGAGGCGAGCTCTGGAAACACCATATATTTT
cdr3_length: 13; d_call: TRBD1; j_call: TRBJ1-2; v_call: TRBV10-3; clone_size: .; cdr3_aa: CAIRETGSSGNTF; cdr3_nt: TGTGCCATCAGGGAGACAGGGTCCTCTGGAAACACCTTC
cdr3_length: 14; d_call: TRBD1; j_call: TRBJ1-2; v_call: TRBV15; clone_size: .; cdr3_aa: CATSSKGQGDGYTF; cdr3_nt: TGTGCCACCAGCAGTAAGGGACAGGGAGATGGCTACACCTTC
cdr3_length: 17; d_call: TRBD1; j_call: TRBJ1-2; v_call: TRBV25-1; clone_size: .; cdr3_aa: CASSALHLRDRVDGYTF; cdr3_nt: TGTGCCAGCAGTGCTCTCCATCTCCGGGACAGGGTGGATGGCTACACCTTC
cdr3_length: 12; d_call: TRBD2; j_call: TRBJ2-5; v_call: TRBV7-2; clone_size: many; cdr3_aa: CASSSLAGTQYF; cdr3_nt: TGTGCCAGCAGCTCACTAGCGGGGACCCAGTACTTC
cdr3_length: 16; d_call: TRBD2; j_call: TRBJ2-5; v_call: TRBV12-3/TRBV12-4; clone_size: many; cdr3_aa: CASSPLGSGTSETQYF; cdr3_nt: TGTGCCAGCAGTCCGCTAGGTAGCGGGACGTCAGAGACCCAGTACTTC
cdr3_length: 15; d_call: .; j_call: TRBJ2-2; v_call: TRBV5-1; clone_size: .; cdr3_aa: CASSLAPENTGELFF; cdr3_nt: TGCGCCAGCAGCTTGGCCCCGGAGAACACCGGGGAGCTGTTTTTT
cdr3_length: 14; d_call: TRBD1; j_call: TRBJ2-3; v_call: TRBV12-3/TRBV12-4; clone_size: few; cdr3_aa: CASSLPSTGQAAYF; cdr3_nt: TGTGCCAGCAGTCTCCCCTCTACGGGACAGGCAGCGTATTTT
cdr3_length: 16; d_call: .; j_call: TRBJ1-2; v_call: TRBV29-1; clone_size: .; cdr3_aa: CSVEVRVKTPLYGYTF; cdr3_nt: TGCAGCGTTGAAGTTCGGGTCAAAACCCCTCTCTATGGCTACACCTTC
cdr3_length: 15; d_call: .; j_call: TRBJ1-1; v_call: TRBV25-1; clone_size: many; cdr3_aa: CASSDAGRGGTEAFF; cdr3_nt: TGTGCCAGCAGTGACGCGGGGAGGGGGGGGACTGAAGCTTTCTTT
cdr3_length: 14; d_call: .; j_call: TRBJ1-2; v_call: TRBV11-2; clone_size: few; cdr3_aa: CASSFTPLYYGYTF; cdr3_nt: TGTGCCAGCAGCTTTACCCCCCTCTACTATGGCTACACCTTC
cdr3_length: 9; d_call: .; j_call: TRBJ2-5; v_call: TRBV7-2; clone_size: .; cdr3_aa: CASGRTQYF; cdr3_nt: TGTGCCAGTGGCCGGACCCAGTACTTC
cdr3_length: 15; d_call: .; j_call: TRBJ1-5; v_call: TRBV2; clone_size: many; cdr3_aa: CASSQGLYSNQPQHF; cdr3_nt: TGTGCCAGCAGTCAGGGCCTCTATAGCAATCAGCCCCAGCATTTT
cdr3_length: 13; d_call: .; j_call: TRBJ1-2; v_call: TRBV2; clone_size: many; cdr3_aa: CANPTEQGGGYTF; cdr3_nt: TGTGCCAACCCCACGGAACAGGGAGGCGGCTACACCTTC
cdr3_length: 14; d_call: .; j_call: TRBJ1-2; v_call: TRBV27; clone_size: many; cdr3_aa: CASSLKGMNYGYTF; cdr3_nt: TGTGCCAGCAGTTTAAAGGGTATGAACTATGGCTACACCTTC
cdr3_length: 15; d_call: TRBD1; j_call: TRBJ2-7; v_call: TRBV7-9; clone_size: .; cdr3_aa: CASSVEGQEPYEQYF; cdr3_nt: TGTGCCAGCAGCGTTGAGGGACAGGAGCCTTACGAGCAGTACTTC
cdr3_length: 15; d_call: .; j_call: TRBJ2-5; v_call: TRBV20-1; clone_size: many; cdr3_aa: CSARKMDSTSKTQYF; cdr3_nt: TGCAGTGCTAGAAAAATGGACTCCACGTCCAAGACCCAGTACTTC
cdr3_length: 16; d_call: TRBD1; j_call: TRBJ2-7; v_call: TRBV15; clone_size: .; cdr3_aa: CATSSTGGPMTYEQYF; cdr3_nt: TGTGCCACCAGCAGCACAGGGGGCCCAATGACCTACGAGCAGTACTTC
cdr3_length: 9; d_call: .; j_call: TRBJ2-7; v_call: TRBV10-1; clone_size: .; cdr3_aa: CASNYEQYF; cdr3_nt: TGCGCCAGCAACTACGAGCAGTACTTC
cdr3_length: 14; d_call: .; j_call: TRBJ1-3; v_call: TRBV6-5; clone_size: .; cdr3_aa: CASSLGRDGSTIYF; cdr3_nt: TGTGCCAGCAGTCTCGGACGGGATGGCTCCACCATATATTTT
cdr3_length: 14; d_call: .; j_call: TRBJ1-1; v_call: TRBV5-4; clone_size: few; cdr3_aa: CASSPPHGKTEAFF; cdr3_nt: TGTGCCAGCAGCCCCCCCCACGGGAAAACTGAAGCTTTCTTT
cdr3_length: 15; d_call: .; j_call: TRBJ1-2; v_call: TRBV20-1; clone_size: .; cdr3_aa: CSARDFRLTTYGYTF; cdr3_nt: TGCAGTGCTAGAGATTTCAGGTTGACGACCTATGGCTACACCTTC
cdr3_length: 14; d_call: .; j_call: TRBJ2-1; v_call: TRBV20-1; clone_size: .; cdr3_aa: CSAPWVYSYNEQFF; cdr3_nt: TGCAGTGCCCCCTGGGTCTACTCCTACAATGAGCAGTTCTTC
cdr3_length: 17; d_call: TRBD1; j_call: TRBJ2-7; v_call: TRBV20-1; clone_size: many; cdr3_aa: CSARDGQGRTSFEEQYF; cdr3_nt: TGCAGTGCTAGGGACGGACAGGGGAGAACATCCTTTGAGGAGCAGTACTTC
cdr3_length: 11; d_call: TRBD1; j_call: TRBJ1-2; v_call: TRBV29-1; clone_size: .; cdr3_aa: CTVTGGAGYTF; cdr3_nt: TGCACCGTGACAGGGGGTGCTGGCTACACCTTC
cdr3_length: 14; d_call: .; j_call: TRBJ2-7; v_call: TRBV7-6; clone_size: many; cdr3_aa: CASSYPIEGDEQYF; cdr3_nt: TGTGCCAGCAGCTATCCGATTGAGGGCGACGAGCAGTACTTC
cdr3_length: 12; d_call: .; j_call: TRBJ2-5; v_call: TRBV5-1; clone_size: .; cdr3_aa: CASRYGFETQYF; cdr3_nt: TGCGCCAGCAGATATGGGTTCGAGACCCAGTACTTC
cdr3_length: 15; d_call: .; j_call: TRBJ1-4; v_call: TRBV12-3/TRBV12-4; clone_size: few; cdr3_aa: CASSPRSGPAEKLFF; cdr3_nt: TGTGCCAGCAGTCCCCGTTCAGGGCCGGCTGAAAAACTGTTTTTT
cdr3_length: 14; d_call: .; j_call: TRBJ2-7; v_call: TRBV7-3; clone_size: .; cdr3_aa: CASSLRDASYEQYF; cdr3_nt: TGTGCCAGCAGCTTACGGGACGCTTCCTACGAGCAGTACTTC
cdr3_length: 14; d_call: .; j_call: TRBJ1-1; v_call: TRBV6-6; clone_size: .; cdr3_aa: CASSYRPDLDEAFF; cdr3_nt: TGTGCCAGCAGTTACCGGCCCGATCTGGATGAAGCTTTCTTT
cdr3_length: 14; d_call: .; j_call: TRBJ1-1; v_call: TRBV11-3; clone_size: .; cdr3_aa: CASTFSGAFTEAFF; cdr3_nt: TGTGCCAGCACCTTTTCCGGGGCGTTCACTGAAGCTTTCTTT
cdr3_length: 13; d_call: .; j_call: TRBJ1-2; v_call: TRBV19; clone_size: few; cdr3_aa: CASGLGVNYGYTF; cdr3_nt: TGTGCCAGTGGACTCGGGGTTAACTATGGCTACACCTTC
cdr3_length: 17; d_call: .; j_call: TRBJ2-6; v_call: TRBV25-1; clone_size: .; cdr3_aa: CVSSAIGLGSGANVLTF; cdr3_nt: TGTGTCAGCAGTGCTATTGGACTGGGCTCTGGGGCCAACGTCCTGACTTTC
cdr3_length: 14; d_call: .; j_call: TRBJ1-4; v_call: TRBV12-3/TRBV12-4; clone_size: .; cdr3_aa: CASSRPGGMEKLFF; cdr3_nt: TGTGCCAGCAGCCGCCCTGGGGGGATGGAAAAACTGTTTTTT
cdr3_length: 14; d_call: TRBD2; j_call: TRBJ2-1; v_call: TRBV24-1; clone_size: .; cdr3_aa: CATSDLGRVYEQFF; cdr3_nt: TGTGCCACCAGTGACCTGGGGAGGGTATATGAGCAGTTCTTC
cdr3_length: 16; d_call: .; j_call: TRBJ2-2; v_call: TRBV28; clone_size: .; cdr3_aa: CTSRDQGTTNTGELFF; cdr3_nt: TGTACCAGCAGAGACCAGGGGACTACGAACACCGGGGAGCTGTTTTTT
cdr3_length: 9; d_call: .; j_call: TRBJ1-5; v_call: TRBV6-6; clone_size: .; cdr3_aa: CASGQSQHF; cdr3_nt: TGTGCCAGCGGTCAGTCCCAGCATTTT
cdr3_length: 17; d_call: TRBD1; j_call: TRBJ2-6; v_call: TRBV20-1; clone_size: many; cdr3_aa: CSARAGTGVGGANVLTF; cdr3_nt: TGCAGTGCTAGAGCCGGGACAGGGGTAGGGGGGGCCAACGTCCTGACTTTC